The 17 T cell receptor beta chains below come from one sample, sequenced in a study of blood T cell repertoires in COVID-19. This table comes from immunoSEQ multiplex PCR, and its TCRdb copy is limited to in-frame clones, with some not included. The sample shows about 240,000 clones, 75% to 90% of them seen only once. Material: peripheral blood. The receptors shown here come from a man in his sixties who had recovered from COVID-19.

V is TRBV7-7 and J is TRBJ2-5, with D unclear. Germline CDR1 is SSHAT and CDR2 is FNYEAQ (reference sequence). The V end was cut by 2 bases, the J end by 2 bases, with 12 bases between. The CDR3 has 15 residues. In DNA form, the CDR3 reads TGTGCCAGCAGCTTATACCCCGGCGGACAAGAGACCCAGTACTTC. Amino acid sequence: CASSLYPGGQETQYF.

J is TRBJ1-6 and V is TRBV6-1; 7 nucleotides align to TRBD1. CDR3 size: 15 residues. Germline CDR1 MNHNS, CDR2 SASEGT. With 0 bases clipped from V and 10 bases from J, the junction kept 6 bases outside the gene matches. The DNA of the CDR3 is TGTGCCAGCAGTGAAGCTCCAGGGGGAGGATCACCCCTCCACTTT. This codes for CASSEAPGGGSPLHF.

The rearrangement links TRBV2 to TRBJ1-5, with 7 bases matching TRBD1. This CDR3 has 16 residues. The V segment lost 5 bases and the J segment 3 bases; nucleotides outside the gene matches: 10. CDR1 and CDR2 from the germline V gene are SNHLY and FYNNEI. The CDR3 sequence: CASSSRRDRSNQPQHF. The DNA for the CDR3 is TGTGCCAGCAGTTCCCGACGGGACAGATCCAATCAGCCCCAGCATTTT.

The rearrangement uses TRBV4-2 and TRBJ2-2, with 7 positions matching TRBD2. Trimming at V came to 1 base and at J to 2 bases, leaving 4 bases not matched to a gene. The CDR3 is 16 residues long. Looked up from germline, CDR1 is LGHNA and CDR2 is YNFKEQ. CDR3 in DNA: TGTGCCAGCAGCCAAGGGCTAGCGGCCAACACCGGGGAGCTGTTTTTT. Its translation: CASSQGLAANTGELFF.

The rearrangement links TRBV7-6 to TRBJ1-6; 9 bases align to TRBD1. The CDR3 contains 15 residues. CDR1 is SGHVS and CDR2 is FNYEAQ in the germline V gene. V was clipped by 4 bases and J by 5 bases; unmatched bases: 3. The CDR3 spells CASSSRQGDNSPLHF. In DNA form, the CDR3 reads TGTGCCAGCAGCTCCCGACAGGGGGATAATTCACCCCTCCACTTT.

The chain recombines TRBV2 with TRBJ2-3, with D tentatively TRBD1 (5 bases). Germline V gene lookup returns CDR1 SNHLY and CDR2 FYNNEI. The V gene lost 6 bases and the J gene lost 3 bases, with 10 bases spanning the gap. The CDR3 extends over 13 amino acids. The CDR3 loop reads CASRQVPTDTQYF. For the CDR3, the DNA is TGTGCCAGCAGACAGGTGCCGACAGATACGCAGTATTTT.

Remarks on this clone: The sample contains more than one DNA sequence encoding this CDR3. The chain carries TRBV9 and TRBJ2-7; 8 bases map to TRBD2. Germline V gene lookup returns CDR1 SGDLS and CDR2 YYNGEE. V dropped 0 bases and J dropped 4; count of bases not matched to a gene: 6. The CDR3 extends over 15 amino acids. The DNA for the CDR3 is TGTGCCAGCAGCGTAGGGGCGGGGGGCTTATACGAGCAGTACTTC. Protein sequence: CASSVGAGGLYEQYF.

The rearrangement joins TRBV6-5 to TRBJ2-3, with 9 bases lining up with TRBD2. The CDR3 totals 14 residues. The germline gives CDR1 MNHEY, CDR2 SVGAGI. V was clipped by 8 bases and J by 6 bases; unmatched bases: 9. The CDR3 DNA follows: TGTGCCAGCTGGTTTGCGGGGGGGCGGGATACGCAGTATTTT. It codes for CASWFAGGRDTQYF.

The rearrangement joins TRBV14 to TRBJ1-1; D not certain. Germline V lookup: CDR1 SGHDN, CDR2 FVKESK. The CDR3 is made up of 11 amino acids. V was shortened by 1 base and J by 11 bases, with 8 bases between the two germline ends. The CDR3 sequence: CASSQGLSAFF. The CDR3, as DNA: TGTGCCAGCAGCCAAGGTCTGTCCGCTTTCTTT.

V is TRBV11-3 and J is TRBJ2-1; the D is unclear. V was trimmed by 5 bases and J by 8 bases, leaving 7 bases between them. Germline loops: CDR1 SGHNT, CDR2 YENEEA. This CDR3 contains 11 residues. CDR3 DNA sequence: TGTGCCAGCAGCGCGAGAGATGAGCAGTTCTTC. This encodes CASSARDEQFF.

This chain links TRBV6-6 with TRBJ2-3; TRBD1 matches 9 bases. The J segment lost 0 bases and the V segment lost 7 bases, leaving 5 bases of the junction unmatched. Germline V gene lookup returns CDR1 MNHNY and CDR2 SVGAGI (reference sequence). The CDR3 extends over 15 amino acids. The CDR3 protein is CASTIQGASTDTQYF. CDR3 bases: TGTGCCAGCACCATACAGGGGGCGAGCACAGATACGCAGTATTTT.

The V and J genes are TRBV9 and TRBJ2-2; 7 bases are shared with TRBD1. Per germline, CDR1 SGDLS and CDR2 YYNGEE. The trim removed 3 bases at V and 4 bases at J, leaving 3 bases unmatched. This CDR3 contains 14 residues. CDR3 coding DNA: TGTGCCAGCAGCGGACAGGGTAGCACCGGGGAGCTGTTTTTT. Its protein is CASSGQGSTGELFF.

J is TRBJ1-3 and V is TRBV6-5, with D maybe TRBD1 (6 bases). The CDR3 has 15 amino acids. The ends were cut back, 0 bases at V and 4 bases at J, with 10 bases in the middle. Germline V gene lookup returns CDR1 MNHEY and CDR2 SVGAGI. CDR3 bases: TGTGCCAGCAGTTACTCGTGGACAGTCGGAAACACCATATATTTT. Its translation: CASSYSWTVGNTIYF.

The chain recombines TRBV5-1 with TRBJ2-7, with unresolved D. Trimming took 1 base from V and 6 from J, leaving 11 bases between them. The length of the CDR3 is 13 residues. Per the germline V gene, CDR1 is SGHRS and CDR2 is YFSETQ. The CDR3 is CASSLTGSTEQYF. In DNA, the CDR3 is TGCGCCAGCAGCTTGACGGGTTCCACCGAGCAGTACTTC.

J is TRBJ2-3 and V is TRBV2; 9 bases are shared with TRBD1. CDR1 SNHLY and CDR2 FYNNEI come from the germline V gene. This CDR3 is built from 15 residues. With 6 bases clipped from V and 4 bases from J, the junction kept 8 bases outside the gene matches. CDR3: CASSPRDRVADTQYF. The DNA for the CDR3 is TGTGCCAGCAGCCCCCGGGACAGGGTGGCAGATACGCAGTATTTT.

The V call is TRBV4-1, the J call TRBJ1-4, with 7 nucleotides matching TRBD1. CDR1 and CDR2 from the germline V gene are MGHRA and YSYEKL. Germline trimming cut 4 bases from V and 8 bases from J; bases unmatched to any gene: 16. The CDR3 totals 17 residues. The DNA of the CDR3 is TGCGCCAGCAGCCTCGGCACTTCGGGACAGAGGACGGAAAAACTGTTTTTT. It is translated as CASSLGTSGQRTEKLFF.

The DNA of the CDR3 is TGTGCCACCAGTGATTCAGGACAGTCCCGGGTCAATGAGCAGTTCTTC. It is translated as CATSDSGQSRVNEQFF. The rearrangement joins TRBV24-1 to TRBJ2-1; D is perhaps TRBD1 (6 bases). The CDR3 runs to 16 residues. The germline CDR1 and CDR2 sequences are KGHDR and SFDVKD. V was clipped by 2 bases and J by 6 bases, with 16 bases between them.